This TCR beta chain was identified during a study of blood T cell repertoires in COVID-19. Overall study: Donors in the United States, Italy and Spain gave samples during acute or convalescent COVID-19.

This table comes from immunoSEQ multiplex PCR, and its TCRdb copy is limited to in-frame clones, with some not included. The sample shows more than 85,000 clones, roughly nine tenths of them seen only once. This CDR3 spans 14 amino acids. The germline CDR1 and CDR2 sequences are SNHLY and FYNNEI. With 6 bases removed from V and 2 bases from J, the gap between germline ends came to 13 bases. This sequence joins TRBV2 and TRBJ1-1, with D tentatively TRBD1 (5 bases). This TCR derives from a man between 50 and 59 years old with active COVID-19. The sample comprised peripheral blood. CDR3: CASRASQGNTEAFF. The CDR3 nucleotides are TGTGCCAGCAGGGCCTCCCAGGGTAACACTGAAGCTTTCTTT.